This TCR beta chain was observed in a study of blood T cell repertoires in COVID-19. Trimming shortened V by 0 bases and J by 0 bases, and 10 bases separated the two germline ends. The CDR3 extends over 16 amino acids. CDR1 is SGHRS and CDR2 is YFSETQ in the germline V gene. Produced via immunoSEQ multiplex PCR; TCRdb's table is partial and in-frame only. Here the sample spans 200,000 to 250,000 clones, 75% to 90% being singletons. V is TRBV5-1 and J is TRBJ1-3; weak D call: TRBD1 (6 bases). The source of this sequence is a woman in her 30s who had been exposed to COVID-19. Sequenced sample: PBMCs or T cells enriched from blood (not recorded which). The CDR3: CASSLVTGLSGNTIYF. The CDR3 DNA reads TGCGCCAGCAGCTTGGTGACAGGCCTCTCTGGAAACACCATATATTTT. The whole variable domain, filled in from reference TRBV5-1 and TRBJ1-3, reads KAGVTQTPRYLIKTRGQQVTLSCSPISGHRSVSWYQQTPGQGLQFLFEYFSETQRNKGNFPGRFSGRQFSNSRSEMNVSTLELGDSALYLCASSLVTGLSGNTIYFGEGSWLTVV.